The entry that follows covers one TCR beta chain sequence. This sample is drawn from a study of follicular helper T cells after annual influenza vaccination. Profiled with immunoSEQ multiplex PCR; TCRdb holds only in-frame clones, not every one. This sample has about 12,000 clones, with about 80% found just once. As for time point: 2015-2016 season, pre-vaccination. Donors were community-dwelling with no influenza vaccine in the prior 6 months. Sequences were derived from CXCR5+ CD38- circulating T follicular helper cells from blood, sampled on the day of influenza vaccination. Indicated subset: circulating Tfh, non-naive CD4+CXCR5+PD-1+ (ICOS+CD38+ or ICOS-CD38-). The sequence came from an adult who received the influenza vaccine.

The DNA for the CDR3 is TGCGCCAGCAGCTTGATAGGGTCTAACACTGAAGCTTTCTTT. Residues: CASSLIGSNTEAFF. The V call is TRBV5-1, the J call TRBJ1-1; D gene unclear. Trimming shortened V by 1 base and J by 2 bases, and 9 bases separated the two germline ends. The V gene's germline CDR1 is SGHRS and CDR2 YFSETQ. The CDR3 sequence is 14 residues long. Supplemented by reference TRBV5-1 and TRBJ1-1, the full variable domain reads KAGVTQTPRYLIKTRGQQVTLSCSPISGHRSVSWYQQTPGQGLQFLFEYFSETQRNKGNFPGRFSGRQFSNSRSEMNVSTLELGDSALYLCASSLIGSNTEAFFGQGTRLTVV.